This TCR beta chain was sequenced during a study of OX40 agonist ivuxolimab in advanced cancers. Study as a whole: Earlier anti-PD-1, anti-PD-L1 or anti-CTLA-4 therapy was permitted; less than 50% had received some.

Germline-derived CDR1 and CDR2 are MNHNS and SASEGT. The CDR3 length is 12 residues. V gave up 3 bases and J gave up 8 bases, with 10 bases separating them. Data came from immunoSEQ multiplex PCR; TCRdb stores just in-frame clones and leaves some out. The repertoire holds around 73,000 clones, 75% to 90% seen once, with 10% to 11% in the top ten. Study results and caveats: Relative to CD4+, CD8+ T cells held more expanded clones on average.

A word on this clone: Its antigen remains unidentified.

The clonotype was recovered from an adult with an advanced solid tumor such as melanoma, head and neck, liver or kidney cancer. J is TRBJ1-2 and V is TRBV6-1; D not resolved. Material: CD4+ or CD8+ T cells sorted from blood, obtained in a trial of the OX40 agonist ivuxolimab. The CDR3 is CASSDSREGYTF. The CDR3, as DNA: TGTGCCAGCAGTGATAGTCGAGAGGGCTACACCTTC.